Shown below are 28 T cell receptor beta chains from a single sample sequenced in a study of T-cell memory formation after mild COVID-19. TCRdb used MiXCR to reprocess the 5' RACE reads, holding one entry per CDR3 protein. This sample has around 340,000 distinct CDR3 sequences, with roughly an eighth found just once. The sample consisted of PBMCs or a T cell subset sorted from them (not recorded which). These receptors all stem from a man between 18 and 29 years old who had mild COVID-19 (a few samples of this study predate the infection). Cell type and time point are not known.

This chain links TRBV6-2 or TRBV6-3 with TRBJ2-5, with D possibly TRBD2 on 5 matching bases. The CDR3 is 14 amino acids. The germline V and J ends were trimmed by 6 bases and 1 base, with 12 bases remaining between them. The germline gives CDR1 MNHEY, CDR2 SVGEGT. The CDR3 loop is CASSREEAQETQYF. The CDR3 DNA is TGTGCCAGCAGCCGCGAGGAGGCCCAAGAGACCCAGTACTTC.

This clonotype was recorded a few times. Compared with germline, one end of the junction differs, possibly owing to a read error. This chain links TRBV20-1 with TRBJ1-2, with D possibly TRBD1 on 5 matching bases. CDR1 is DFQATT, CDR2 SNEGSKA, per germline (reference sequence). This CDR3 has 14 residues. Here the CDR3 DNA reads TGCAGTGCTCGAGACAGTCGATACCTACATGGCTACACCTTC. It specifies CSARDSRYLHGYTF.

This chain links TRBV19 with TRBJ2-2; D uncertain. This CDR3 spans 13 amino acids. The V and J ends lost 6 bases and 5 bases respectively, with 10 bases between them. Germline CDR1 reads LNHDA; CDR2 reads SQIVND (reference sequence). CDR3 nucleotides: TGTGCCAGTAGCAGACGCGAGACCGGGGAGCTGTTTTTT. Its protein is CASSRRETGELFF.

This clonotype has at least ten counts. In DNA, the CDR3 is TGTGCCAGCAGCGACAACAGGGGGGAGCTGTTTTTT. Amino acids: CASSDNRGELFF. J is TRBJ2-2 and V is TRBV7-9, with a possible D match to TRBD1 (5 bases). The CDR3 length is 12 residues. The V gene lost 5 bases and the J gene lost 8 bases, with 9 bases spanning the gap. Germline assignment: CDR1 SEHNR and CDR2 FQNEAQ (reference sequence).

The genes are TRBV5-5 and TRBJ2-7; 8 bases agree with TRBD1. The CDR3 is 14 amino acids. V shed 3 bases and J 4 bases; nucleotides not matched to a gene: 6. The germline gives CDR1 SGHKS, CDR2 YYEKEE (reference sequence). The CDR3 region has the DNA TGTGCCAGCAGCTGGACAGGGCTCGGGTACGAGCAGTACTTC. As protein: CASSWTGLGYEQYF.

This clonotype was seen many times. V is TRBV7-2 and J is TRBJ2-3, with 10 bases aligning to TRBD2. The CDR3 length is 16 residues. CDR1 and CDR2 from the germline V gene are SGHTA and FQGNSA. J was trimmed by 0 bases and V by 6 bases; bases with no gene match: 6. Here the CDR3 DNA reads TGTGCCAGCAGACGAGCGGGGGGGCTAAGCACAGATACGCAGTATTTT. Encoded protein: CASRRAGGLSTDTQYF.

The DNA of the CDR3 is TGTGCCAGCACTCTACGACTAGCGGGGACCACAGATACGCAGTATTTT. It specifies CASTLRLAGTTDTQYF. The rearrangement links TRBV12-3 or TRBV12-4 to TRBJ2-3; 11 bases are shared with TRBD2. Trimming cost V 7 bases and J 2 bases; bases outside gene matches: 8. This CDR3 is built from 16 residues.

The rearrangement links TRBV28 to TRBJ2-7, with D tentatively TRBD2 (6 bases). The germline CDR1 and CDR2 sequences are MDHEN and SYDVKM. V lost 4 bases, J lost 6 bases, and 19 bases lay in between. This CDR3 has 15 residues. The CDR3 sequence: CASSSQRRADAEQYV. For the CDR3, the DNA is TGTGCCAGCAGTTCCCAAAGGAGGGCGGATGCCGAGCAGTACGTC.

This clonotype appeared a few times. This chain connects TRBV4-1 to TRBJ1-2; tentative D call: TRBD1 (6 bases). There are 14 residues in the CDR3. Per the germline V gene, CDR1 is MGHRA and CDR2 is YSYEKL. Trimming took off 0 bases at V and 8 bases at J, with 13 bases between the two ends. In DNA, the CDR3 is TGCGCCAGCAGCCAAGATTGGGCGGGGGGCGGCTACACCTTC. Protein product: CASSQDWAGGGYTF.

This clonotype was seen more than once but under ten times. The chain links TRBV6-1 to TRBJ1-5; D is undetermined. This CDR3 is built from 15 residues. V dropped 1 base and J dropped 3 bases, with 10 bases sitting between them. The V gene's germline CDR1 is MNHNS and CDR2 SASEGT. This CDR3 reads CASSEDLKANQPQHF. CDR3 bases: TGTGCCAGCAGTGAAGACCTTAAGGCCAATCAGCCCCAGCATTTT.

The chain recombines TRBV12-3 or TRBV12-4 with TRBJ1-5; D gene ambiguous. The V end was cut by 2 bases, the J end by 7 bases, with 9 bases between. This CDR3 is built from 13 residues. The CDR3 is CASSLTLGQPQHF. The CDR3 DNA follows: TGTGCCAGCAGTTTAACCCTGGGGCAGCCCCAGCATTTT.

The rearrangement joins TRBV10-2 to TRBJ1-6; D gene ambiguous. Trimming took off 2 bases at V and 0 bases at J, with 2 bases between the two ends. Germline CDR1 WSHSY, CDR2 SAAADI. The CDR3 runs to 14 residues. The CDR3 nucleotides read TGCGCCAGCAGTGAGGACTCCTATAATTCACCCCTCCACTTT. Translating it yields CASSEDSYNSPLHF.

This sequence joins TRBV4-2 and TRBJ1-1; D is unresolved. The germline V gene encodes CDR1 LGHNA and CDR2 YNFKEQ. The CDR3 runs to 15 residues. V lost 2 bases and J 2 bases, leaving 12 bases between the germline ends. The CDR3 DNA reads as TGTGCCAGCAGCCAAATGACCGGACCAAACACTGAAGCTTTCTTT. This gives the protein CASSQMTGPNTEAFF.

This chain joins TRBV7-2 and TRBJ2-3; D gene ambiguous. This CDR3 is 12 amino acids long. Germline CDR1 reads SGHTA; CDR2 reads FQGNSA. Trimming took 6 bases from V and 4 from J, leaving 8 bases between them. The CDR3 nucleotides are TGTGCCAGCAGGCCCGCCCCAGATACGCAGTATTTT. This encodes CASRPAPDTQYF. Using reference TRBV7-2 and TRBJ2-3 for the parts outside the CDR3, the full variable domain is GAGVSQSPSNKVTEKGKDVELRCDPISGHTALYWYRQSLGQGLEFLIYFQGNSAPDKSGLPSDRFSAERTGGSVSTLTIQRTQQEDSAVYLCASRPAPDTQYFGPGTRLTVL.

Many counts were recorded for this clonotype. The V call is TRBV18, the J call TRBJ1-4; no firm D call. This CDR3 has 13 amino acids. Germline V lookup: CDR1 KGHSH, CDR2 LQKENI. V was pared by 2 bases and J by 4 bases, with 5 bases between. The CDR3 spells CASSPNSNEKLFF. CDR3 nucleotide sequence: TGTGCCAGCTCACCAAACAGTAATGAAAAACTGTTTTTT.

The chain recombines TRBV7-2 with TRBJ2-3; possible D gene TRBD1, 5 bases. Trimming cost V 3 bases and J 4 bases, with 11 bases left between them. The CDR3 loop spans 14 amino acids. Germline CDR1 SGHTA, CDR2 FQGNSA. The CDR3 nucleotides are TGTGCCAGCAGCTTGACAGACAGACCAGATACGCAGTATTTT. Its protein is CASSLTDRPDTQYF.

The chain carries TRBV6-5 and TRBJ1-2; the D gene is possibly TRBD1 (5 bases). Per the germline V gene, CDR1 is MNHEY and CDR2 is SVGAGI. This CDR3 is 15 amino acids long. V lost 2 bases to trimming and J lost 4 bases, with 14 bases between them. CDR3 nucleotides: TGTGCCAGCAGTTACCAGGGTTCCGGGGGCTATGGCTACACCTTC. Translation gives CASSYQGSGGYGYTF.

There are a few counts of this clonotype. CDR3 sequence reads: CSARRGGGKETQYF. For the CDR3, the DNA is TGCAGTGCTAGACGCGGCGGGGGGAAGGAGACCCAGTACTTC. The rearrangement joins TRBV20-1 to TRBJ2-5, with TRBD2 identical over 8 bases. Germline CDR1 and CDR2: DFQATT and SNEGSKA (reference sequence). J lost 5 bases, V lost 2 bases, and 7 bases had no gene match. This CDR3 spans 14 amino acids.

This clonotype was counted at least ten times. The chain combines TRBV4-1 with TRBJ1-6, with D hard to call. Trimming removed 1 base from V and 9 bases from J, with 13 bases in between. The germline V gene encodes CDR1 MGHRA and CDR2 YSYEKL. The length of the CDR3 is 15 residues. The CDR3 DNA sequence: TGCGCCAGCAGCCAAGCCTGGGGTAACGGTTCACCCCTCCACTTT. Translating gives CASSQAWGNGSPLHF.

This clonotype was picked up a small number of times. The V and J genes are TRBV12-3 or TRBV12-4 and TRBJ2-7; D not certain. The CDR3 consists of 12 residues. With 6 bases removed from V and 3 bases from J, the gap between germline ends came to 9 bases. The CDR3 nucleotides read TGTGCCAGCAGCCGGGTAGACTACGAGCAGTACTTC. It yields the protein CASSRVDYEQYF.

The CDR3 sequence: CSALGGAVNEQFF. In nucleotides, the CDR3 is TGCAGTGCCCTTGGGGGGGCGGTTAATGAGCAGTTCTTC. The rearrangement uses TRBV20-1 and TRBJ2-1; perhaps TRBD2 as D (7 bases). The CDR3 sequence is 13 residues long. Germline assignment: CDR1 DFQATT and CDR2 SNEGSKA (reference sequence). V shed 6 bases and J shed 7 bases, with 16 bases lying between them.

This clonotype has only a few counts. CDR3 in DNA: TGTGCCAGCAGCCCGAAAGGGCAGGAGCTCTATGGCTACACCTTC. Translation gives CASSPKGQELYGYTF. The chain recombines TRBV4-2 with TRBJ1-2; D gene unclear. The germline gives CDR1 LGHNA, CDR2 YNFKEQ. V was cut by 4 bases and J by 4 bases, with 16 bases left in between. The CDR3 consists of 15 residues.

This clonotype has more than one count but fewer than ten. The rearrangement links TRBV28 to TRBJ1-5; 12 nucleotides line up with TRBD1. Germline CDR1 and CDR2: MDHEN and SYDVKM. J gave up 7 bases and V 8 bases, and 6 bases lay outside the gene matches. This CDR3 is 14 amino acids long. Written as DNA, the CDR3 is TGTGCCAGCCGGGACAGGGGGCAGGGACAGCCCCAGCATTTT. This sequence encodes CASRDRGQGQPQHF. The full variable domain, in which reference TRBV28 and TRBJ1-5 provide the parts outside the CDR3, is DVKVTQSSRYLVKRTGEKVFLECVQDMDHENMFWYRQDPGLGLRLIYFSYDVKMKEKGDIPEGYSVSREKKERFSLILESASTNQTSMYLCASRDRGQGQPQHFGDGTRLSIL.

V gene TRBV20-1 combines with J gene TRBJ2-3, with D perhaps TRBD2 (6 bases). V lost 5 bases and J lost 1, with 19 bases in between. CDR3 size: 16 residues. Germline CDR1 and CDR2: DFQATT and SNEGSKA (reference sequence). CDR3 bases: TGCAGTGCTGGGGGTCGGCTAGCGTTGGGCACAGATACGCAGTATTTT. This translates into CSAGGRLALGTDTQYF.

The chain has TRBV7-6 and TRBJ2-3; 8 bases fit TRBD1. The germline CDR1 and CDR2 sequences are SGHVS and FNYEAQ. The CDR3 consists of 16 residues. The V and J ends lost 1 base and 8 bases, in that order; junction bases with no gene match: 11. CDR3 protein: CASSLEGRGRSGTQYF. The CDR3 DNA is TGTGCCAGCAGCTTAGAGGGCAGGGGGCGGTCTGGTACGCAGTATTTT. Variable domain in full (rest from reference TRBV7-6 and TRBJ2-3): GAGVSQSPRYKVTKRGQDVALRCDPISGHVSLYWYRQALGQGPEFLTYFNYEAQQDKSGLPNDRFSAERPEGSISTLTIQRTEQRDSAMYRCASSLEGRGRSGTQYFGPGTRLTVL.

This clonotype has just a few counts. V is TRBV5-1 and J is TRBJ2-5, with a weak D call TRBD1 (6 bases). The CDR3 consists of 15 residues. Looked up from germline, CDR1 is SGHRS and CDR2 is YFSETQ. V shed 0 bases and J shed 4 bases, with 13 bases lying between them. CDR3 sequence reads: CASSLVGAKAETQYF. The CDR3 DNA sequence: TGCGCCAGCAGCTTGGTGGGGGCCAAGGCAGAGACCCAGTACTTC. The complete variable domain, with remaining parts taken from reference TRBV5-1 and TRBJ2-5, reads KAGVTQTPRYLIKTRGQQVTLSCSPISGHRSVSWYQQTPGQGLQFLFEYFSETQRNKGNFPGRFSGRQFSNSRSEMNVSTLELGDSALYLCASSLVGAKAETQYFGPGTRLLVL.

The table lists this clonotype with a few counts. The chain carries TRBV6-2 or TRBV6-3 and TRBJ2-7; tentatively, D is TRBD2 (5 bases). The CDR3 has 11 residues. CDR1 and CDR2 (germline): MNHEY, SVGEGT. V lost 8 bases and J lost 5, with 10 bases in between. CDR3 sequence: CASRDWDEQYF. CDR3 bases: TGTGCCAGCCGGGATTGGGACGAGCAGTACTTC.

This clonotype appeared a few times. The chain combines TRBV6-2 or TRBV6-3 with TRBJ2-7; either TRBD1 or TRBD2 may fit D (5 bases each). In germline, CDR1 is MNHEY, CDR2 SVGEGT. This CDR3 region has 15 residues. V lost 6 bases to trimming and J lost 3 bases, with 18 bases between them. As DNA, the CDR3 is TGTGCCAGCAGGACCGGGACGGAAAATAACTACGAGCAGTACTTC. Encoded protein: CASRTGTENNYEQYF.